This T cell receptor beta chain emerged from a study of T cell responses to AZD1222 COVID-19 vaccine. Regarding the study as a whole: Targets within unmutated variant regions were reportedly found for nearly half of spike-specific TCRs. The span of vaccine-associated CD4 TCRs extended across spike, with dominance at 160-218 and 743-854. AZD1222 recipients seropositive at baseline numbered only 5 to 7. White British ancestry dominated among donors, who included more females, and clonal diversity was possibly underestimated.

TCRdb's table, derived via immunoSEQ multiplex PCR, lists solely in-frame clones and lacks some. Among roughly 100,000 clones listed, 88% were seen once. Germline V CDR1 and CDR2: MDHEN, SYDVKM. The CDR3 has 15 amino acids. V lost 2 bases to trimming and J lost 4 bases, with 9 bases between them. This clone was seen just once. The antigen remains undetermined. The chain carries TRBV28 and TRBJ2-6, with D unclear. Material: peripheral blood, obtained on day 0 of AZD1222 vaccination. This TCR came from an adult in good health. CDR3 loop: CASSLHLVGANVLTF. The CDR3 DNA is TGTGCCAGCAGTTTACACCTAGTCGGGGCCAACGTCCTGACTTTC. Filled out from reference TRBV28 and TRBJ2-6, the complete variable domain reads DVKVTQSSRYLVKRTGEKVFLECVQDMDHENMFWYRQDPGLGLRLIYFSYDVKMKEKGDIPEGYSVSREKKERFSLILESASTNQTSMYLCASSLHLVGANVLTFGAGSRLTVL.